This is a list of T cell receptor beta chains from one sample in a study of blood T cell repertoires in COVID-19. The protocol was immunoSEQ multiplex PCR, while the TCRdb copy is restricted to in-frame clones and leaves out a portion. The sample lists 140,000 to 150,000 clones; 80% to 90% were seen once. The sequenced material came from peripheral blood. These receptors all stem from a man between 60 and 75 years old with active or convalescent COVID-19. The CDR3 runs from the conserved cysteine through the conserved F or W. Each record gives: D gene, J gene, clone size, V gene, CDR3 protein, CDR3 DNA. D genes are given only for firm matches. A row's size may be missing; if present it is once, few, many or a size class.

d_gene: TRBD2; j_gene: TRBJ2-5; abundance: NA; v_gene: TRBV15; CDR3aa: CATSENIAGVKETQYF; CDR3nt: TGTGCCACCAGCGAAAATATAGCGGGAGTTAAGGAGACCCAGTACTTC
d_gene: TRBD1; j_gene: TRBJ1-4; abundance: NA; v_gene: TRBV7-9; CDR3aa: CASSQGQSNEKLFF; CDR3nt: TGTGCCAGCAGCCAGGGACAGTCTAATGAAAAACTGTTTTTT
d_gene: TRBD1; j_gene: TRBJ2-1; abundance: NA; v_gene: TRBV4-3; CDR3aa: CASSQEDRVNNEQFF; CDR3nt: TGCGCCAGCAGCCAAGAGGACAGGGTAAATAATGAGCAGTTCTTC
d_gene: NA; j_gene: TRBJ1-2; abundance: few; v_gene: TRBV19; CDR3aa: CASTPGYGYTF; CDR3nt: TGTGCCAGTACGCCCGGCTATGGCTACACCTTC
d_gene: NA; j_gene: TRBJ1-6; abundance: NA; v_gene: TRBV4-1; CDR3aa: CASSQDGGGSRGLTPLHF; CDR3nt: TGCGCCAGCAGCCAAGACGGGGGCGGGTCGCGGGGGTTGACACCCCTCCACTTT
d_gene: NA; j_gene: TRBJ2-7; abundance: NA; v_gene: TRBV12-3/TRBV12-4; CDR3aa: CASLQGFGYEQYF; CDR3nt: TGTGCCAGCCTCCAGGGTTTCGGCTACGAGCAGTACTTC
d_gene: NA; j_gene: TRBJ1-1; abundance: NA; v_gene: TRBV4-3; CDR3aa: CASSQGWTPGVKKGTEAFF; CDR3nt: TGCGCCAGCAGCCAAGGATGGACACCGGGAGTAAAAAAAGGCACTGAAGCTTTCTTT
d_gene: TRBD2; j_gene: TRBJ2-6; abundance: NA; v_gene: TRBV3-1/TRBV3-2; CDR3aa: CASSQAIAGSSGANVLTF; CDR3nt: TGTGCCAGCAGCCAAGCGATAGCGGGAAGCTCTGGGGCCAACGTCCTGACTTTC
d_gene: TRBD1; j_gene: TRBJ1-5; abundance: NA; v_gene: TRBV7-9; CDR3aa: CASSKQTGINQPQHF; CDR3nt: TGTGCCAGCAGCAAACAGACAGGGATCAATCAGCCCCAGCATTTT
d_gene: TRBD2; j_gene: TRBJ2-4; abundance: NA; v_gene: TRBV7-8; CDR3aa: CASSTSWTRKNIQYF; CDR3nt: TGTGCCAGCAGCACCAGCTGGACTAGGAAAAACATTCAGTACTTC
d_gene: NA; j_gene: TRBJ1-4; abundance: NA; v_gene: TRBV27; CDR3aa: CASSLFPPPAGEKLFF; CDR3nt: TGTGCCAGCAGTTTATTTCCCCCACCAGCGGGGGAAAAACTGTTTTTT
d_gene: TRBD1; j_gene: TRBJ2-3; abundance: once; v_gene: TRBV9; CDR3aa: CASSGGTGDTDTQYF; CDR3nt: TGTGCCAGCAGCGGCGGGACAGGGGACACAGATACGCAGTATTTT
d_gene: NA; j_gene: TRBJ2-1; abundance: NA; v_gene: TRBV7-9; CDR3aa: CASSPPGHSNNEQFF; CDR3nt: TGTGCCAGCAGCCCCCCGGGACATTCCAACAATGAGCAGTTCTTC
d_gene: NA; j_gene: TRBJ1-1; abundance: NA; v_gene: TRBV5-4; CDR3aa: CASSRASGSRNTEAFF; CDR3nt: TGTGCCAGCAGCCGGGCCTCGGGGAGTAGGAACACTGAAGCTTTCTTT
d_gene: TRBD1; j_gene: TRBJ1-1; abundance: NA; v_gene: TRBV7-9; CDR3aa: CASSLGQGHQTLTTEAFF; CDR3nt: TGTGCCAGCAGCTTAGGACAGGGCCACCAGACTTTGACCACTGAAGCTTTCTTT
d_gene: NA; j_gene: TRBJ2-1; abundance: NA; v_gene: TRBV29-1; CDR3aa: CSVATDYNEQFF; CDR3nt: TGCAGCGTTGCTACAGATTACAATGAGCAGTTCTTC
d_gene: NA; j_gene: TRBJ1-5; abundance: few; v_gene: TRBV6-6; CDR3aa: CASTNRGDGQPQHF; CDR3nt: TGTGCCAGCACCAATCGCGGGGACGGTCAGCCCCAGCATTTT
d_gene: TRBD2; j_gene: TRBJ2-2; abundance: NA; v_gene: TRBV7-2; CDR3aa: CASSAGTSSTGELFF; CDR3nt: TGTGCCAGCAGCGCCGGGACTAGCAGCACCGGGGAGCTGTTTTTT
d_gene: NA; j_gene: TRBJ2-5; abundance: NA; v_gene: TRBV11-2; CDR3aa: CASSLERETQYF; CDR3nt: TGTGCCAGCAGCTTAGAGAGGGAGACCCAGTACTTC
d_gene: NA; j_gene: TRBJ1-1; abundance: NA; v_gene: TRBV6-5; CDR3aa: CASSYEGNTEAFF; CDR3nt: TGTGCCAGCAGTTACGAGGGTAACACTGAAGCTTTCTTT
d_gene: TRBD2; j_gene: TRBJ2-5; abundance: NA; v_gene: TRBV9; CDR3aa: CASSRAGGRETQYF; CDR3nt: TGTGCCAGCAGTCGAGCGGGGGGACGAGAGACCCAGTACTTC
d_gene: NA; j_gene: TRBJ1-2; abundance: NA; v_gene: TRBV6-2/TRBV6-3; CDR3aa: CASSYSLYLANYGYTF; CDR3nt: TGTGCCAGCAGTTACTCGCTCTACCTAGCTAACTATGGCTACACCTTC
d_gene: NA; j_gene: TRBJ1-4; abundance: NA; v_gene: TRBV9; CDR3aa: CASSVLSSTNEKLFF; CDR3nt: TGTGCCAGCAGCGTACTATCTTCAACTAATGAAAAACTGTTTTTT
d_gene: NA; j_gene: TRBJ1-2; abundance: NA; v_gene: TRBV5-1; CDR3aa: CASRVDSSYGYTF; CDR3nt: TGCGCCAGCAGGGTCGACAGTTCCTATGGCTACACCTTC
d_gene: NA; j_gene: TRBJ2-3; abundance: once; v_gene: TRBV2; CDR3aa: CASVGRTSTDTQYF; CDR3nt: TGTGCCAGCGTGGGCAGAACTAGCACAGATACGCAGTATTTT
d_gene: NA; j_gene: TRBJ1-2; abundance: few; v_gene: TRBV30; CDR3aa: CAWSDYPIQGSDGYTF; CDR3nt: TGTGCCTGGAGTGATTACCCAATACAGGGCTCCGATGGCTACACCTTC
d_gene: NA; j_gene: TRBJ1-4; abundance: NA; v_gene: TRBV30; CDR3aa: CAFGSGNEKLFF; CDR3nt: TGTGCCTTTGGTAGTGGTAATGAAAAACTGTTTTTT
d_gene: NA; j_gene: TRBJ1-3; abundance: NA; v_gene: TRBV6-6; CDR3aa: CASSYVDRLSGNTIYF; CDR3nt: TGTGCCAGCAGTTACGTAGACAGGCTCTCTGGAAACACCATATATTTT
d_gene: NA; j_gene: TRBJ1-5; abundance: few; v_gene: TRBV21-1; CDR3aa: CASSYPGSNQPQHF; CDR3nt: TGTGCCAGCAGCTACCCGGGGAGCAATCAGCCCCAGCATTTT
d_gene: TRBD1; j_gene: TRBJ2-7; abundance: NA; v_gene: TRBV2; CDR3aa: CASSFGTGAYEQYF; CDR3nt: TGTGCCAGCAGTTTCGGGACAGGGGCCTACGAGCAGTACTTC
d_gene: NA; j_gene: TRBJ2-2; abundance: NA; v_gene: TRBV25-1; CDR3aa: CASSPRGLSGELFF; CDR3nt: TGTGCCAGCAGTCCACGAGGGCTGAGCGGGGAGCTGTTTTTT
d_gene: NA; j_gene: TRBJ1-2; abundance: NA; v_gene: TRBV30; CDR3aa: CAWDSLANYGYTF; CDR3nt: TGTGCCTGGGACAGCTTAGCTAACTATGGCTACACCTTC
d_gene: TRBD2; j_gene: TRBJ2-5; abundance: NA; v_gene: TRBV5-4; CDR3aa: CASSLASGSEETQYF; CDR3nt: TGTGCCAGCAGCTTGGCTAGCGGGAGCGAGGAGACCCAGTACTTC
d_gene: NA; j_gene: TRBJ1-5; abundance: NA; v_gene: TRBV7-9; CDR3aa: CASSLGPRANQPQHF; CDR3nt: TGTGCCAGCAGCTTAGGACCCAGGGCCAATCAGCCCCAGCATTTT
d_gene: NA; j_gene: TRBJ1-2; abundance: once; v_gene: TRBV2; CDR3aa: CASRLDSAGYTF; CDR3nt: TGTGCCAGCAGATTAGACAGCGCCGGCTACACCTTC
d_gene: TRBD1; j_gene: TRBJ1-1; abundance: few; v_gene: TRBV19; CDR3aa: CASSIGTGGVSDRNTEAFF; CDR3nt: TGTGCCAGTAGTATAGGGACAGGGGGCGTTTCGGATAGGAACACTGAAGCTTTCTTT
d_gene: TRBD1; j_gene: TRBJ2-5; abundance: NA; v_gene: TRBV18; CDR3aa: CASSRQGRVETQYF; CDR3nt: TGTGCCAGCTCACGACAGGGTCGTGTTGAGACCCAGTACTTC
d_gene: TRBD2; j_gene: TRBJ2-1; abundance: NA; v_gene: TRBV5-6; CDR3aa: CASSALLAGTYNEQFF; CDR3nt: TGTGCCAGCAGCGCCCTACTAGCGGGGACCTACAATGAGCAGTTCTTC
d_gene: TRBD1; j_gene: TRBJ2-1; abundance: once; v_gene: TRBV25-1; CDR3aa: CASSEYRGRNEQFF; CDR3nt: TGTGCCAGCAGTGAATATAGGGGGCGGAATGAGCAGTTCTTC
d_gene: NA; j_gene: TRBJ1-4; abundance: NA; v_gene: TRBV7-9; CDR3aa: CASSLLGRGGATNEKLFF; CDR3nt: TGTGCCAGCAGCTTACTGGGCAGGGGTGGGGCAACTAATGAAAAACTGTTTTTT
d_gene: TRBD2; j_gene: TRBJ2-2; abundance: NA; v_gene: TRBV4-1; CDR3aa: CASSQDPGRAYGAGELFF; CDR3nt: TGCGCCAGCAGCCAAGACCCCGGGAGGGCTTATGGGGCCGGGGAGCTGTTTTTT